These 11 T cell receptor beta chains originate from one sample sequenced in a study of CD8 T cells in ankylosing spondylitis. TCRdb redid the calling of the 5' RACE reads with MiXCR, one entry per CDR3 protein. The sample includes around 230,000 distinct CDR3 sequences, approximately 8.4% seen only once; the top ten take approximately 4.8%. The source material was blood, either unsorted or a sorted T cell fraction (not recorded which). Source of these receptors: a female donor with ankylosing spondylitis or in good health (not recorded which).

Ten or more counts support this clonotype. V and J are TRBV6-5 and TRBJ2-1; 7 bases match TRBD2. Looked up from germline, CDR1 is MNHEY and CDR2 is SVGAGI. CDR3 length equals 16 residues. J was trimmed by 0 bases and V by 0 bases; bases with no gene match: 2. CDR3: CASSYSPSGSYNEQFF. CDR3 coding DNA: TGTGCCAGCAGTTACTCCCCTAGCGGCTCCTACAATGAGCAGTTCTTC.

J is TRBJ2-2 and V is TRBV11-3, with 9 nucleotides matching TRBD1. The CDR3 runs to 15 residues. Germline CDR1 reads SGHNT; CDR2 reads YENEEA. V trimming: 5 bases; J trimming: 7 bases; junction bases outside the gene matches: 8. CDR3 protein: CASSPRDRVDGELFF. CDR3 bases: TGTGCCAGCAGCCCACGGGACAGGGTGGACGGGGAGCTGTTTTTT.

This clonotype was detected only once. The V call is TRBV30, the J call TRBJ2-3, with D maybe TRBD2 (5 bases). The CDR3 has 14 residues. Trimming took off 4 bases at V and 1 base at J, with 12 bases between the two ends. Looked up from germline, CDR1 is GTSNPN and CDR2 is SVGIG (reference sequence). CDR3 loop: CAWNQVGGTDTQYF. The CDR3 coding sequence is TGTGCCTGGAACCAGGTCGGGGGCACAGATACGCAGTATTTT.

This clonotype occurred many times. Germline and junction disagree at one end, which may indicate a read error. The chain is built from TRBV4-3 and TRBJ2-1; D ambiguous. Germline assignment: CDR1 LGHNA and CDR2 YSLEER. This CDR3 has 12 residues. CDR3 in amino acids: CASSQDPAAPIF. CDR3 nucleotide sequence: TGCGCCAGCAGCCAAGATCCGGCTGCTCCGATCTTC.

The chain combines TRBV7-2 with TRBJ2-1; 7 bases match TRBD2. CDR3 length equals 12 residues. V lost 6 bases to trimming and J lost 8 bases; unmatched junction nucleotides: 4. Germline values: CDR1 SGHTA, CDR2 FQGNSA. In DNA form, the CDR3 reads TGTGCCAGCAGGACTAGCTCTCATGAGCAGTTCTTC. Translation gives CASRTSSHEQFF.

This clonotype was observed many times. V gene TRBV7-2 combines with J gene TRBJ2-5; 8 positions match TRBD2. The J segment lost 3 bases and the V segment lost 5 bases, leaving 11 bases of the junction unmatched. The CDR3 runs to 16 residues. CDR1 SGHTA and CDR2 FQGNSA come from the germline V gene. CDR3 DNA: TGTGCCAGCAGCCCTCTCGGTTCCGGGAGGGAAGAGACCCAGTACTTC. Translated: CASSPLGSGREETQYF.

CDR3 region: CASSGQSFSGANVLTF. In DNA, the CDR3 is TGTGCCAGCAGTGGACAGAGCTTCTCTGGGGCCAACGTCCTGACTTTC. The J gene is TRBJ2-6, the V gene TRBV9, with D perhaps matching TRBD1 (6 bases). V was shortened by 5 bases and J by 0 bases, with 12 bases between the two germline ends. This CDR3 has 16 residues. Germline lookup yields CDR1 SGDLS and CDR2 YYNGEE.

This clonotype occurred a few times. This rearrangement joins TRBV20-1 to TRBJ2-1; 12 positions agree with TRBD2. CDR3 length equals 18 residues. Germline loops: CDR1 DFQATT, CDR2 SNEGSKA (reference sequence). With 0 bases clipped from V and 2 bases from J, the junction kept 8 bases outside the gene matches. The CDR3 DNA follows: TGCAGTGCTAGAGAGGCTAGCGGGAGGGTAGACCCCTACAATGAGCAGTTCTTC. It encodes CSAREASGRVDPYNEQFF.

The table lists this clonotype with many counts. The chain couples TRBV11-3 to TRBJ2-1; possible D gene TRBD1, 5 bases. The CDR3 sequence is 15 residues long. Germline V lookup: CDR1 SGHNT, CDR2 YENEEA. Trimming took 1 base from V and 4 from J, leaving 11 bases between them. CDR3 amino acids: CASSLATAPYNEQFF. The DNA of the CDR3 is TGTGCCAGCAGCTTAGCGACAGCCCCTTACAATGAGCAGTTCTTC.

The chain carries TRBV7-2 and TRBJ1-2, with D perhaps matching TRBD1 (5 bases). This CDR3 comprises 13 residues. The germline V gene has CDR1 SGHTA and CDR2 FQGNSA. Between the trimmed V and J ends, which lost 3 bases and 6 bases, there was a span of 11 bases. This chain's CDR3 is CASSFGTADGYTF. The DNA of the CDR3 is TGTGCCAGCAGCTTCGGGACGGCGGATGGCTACACCTTC.

This clonotype was counted ten times or more. The chain couples TRBV13 to TRBJ2-5, with a possible D match to TRBD1 (6 bases). The length of the CDR3 is 14 residues. Germline lookup yields CDR1 PRHDT and CDR2 FYEKMQ (reference sequence). The V gene lost 5 bases and the J gene lost 4 bases, with 14 bases spanning the gap. Here the CDR3 reads CASSPRGRVETQYF. The CDR3 coding sequence is TGTGCCAGCAGCCCCAGGGGCAGGGTAGAGACCCAGTACTTC. Full variable domain (remainder filled in from reference TRBV13 and TRBJ2-5): AAGVIQSPRHLIKEKRETATLKCYPIPRHDTVYWYQQGPGQDPQFLISFYEKMQSDKGSIPDRFSAQQFSDYHSELNMSSLELGDSALYFCASSPRGRVETQYFGPGTRLLVL.